This section outlines one T cell receptor (beta chain) sequence together with its context. Its recognized antigen is unknown. No much larger clonotype is one base removed from it; base qualities were not supplied. In total, roughly 670 healthy bone marrow donors made up the cohort. At the time of sampling, all cohort members were nominally healthy, though unrecorded immune exposures were likely present. The donor tested CMV seropositive and was one of the 289 seropositive cohort members. A peripheral blood sample was provided by each donor, and peripheral blood mononuclear cells were used for TCR beta sequencing. Genomic DNA was extracted from the blood cell samples with the Qiagen DNeasy Blood Extraction Kit. This sample was included in a study of cytomegalovirus exposure and HLA in healthy donors (dated by TCRdb to 2016 to 2017). Regarding the research as a whole: In an earlier analysis of fewer than 750 of the donors, about 260 Gb of sequence data and 100 million or so unique TCR beta sequences from 150 million to 200 million T cells were reported. About 280 gigabases of sequencing data and 78 million or so unique TCR sequences were included in an early release covering over 600 HLA-typed donors. Of the approximately 400 genotyped donors, 80% to 90% were placed in the genetic ancestry cluster associated with self-reported Caucasian donors. The study aimed to test whether signatures of past pathogen exposure could be identified by cataloging public T cell receptors. The study profiled the T cell repertoires of about 640 subjects by immunosequencing and related them to cytomegalovirus serostatus. In addition to the first cohort of several hundred subjects, a separate validation cohort of 130 or so different subjects was used. The study combined high-throughput TCR immunosequencing, statistical association of individual TCRs with disease status, and machine learning to predict cytomegalovirus infection status. A later analysis re-analyzed previously published TCR beta repertoires from approximately 700 donors and added high-resolution HLA genotyping to study TCR occurrence patterns. In the later analysis, no new phenotypic data were used to find candidate immune exposures; instead, reliance was placed on TCR beta sequences and their occurrence across donors. An earlier analysis of approximately 580 of the donors used high-throughput TCR beta sequencing to judge whether each TCR beta V gene segment behaved as functional or pseudogenic. Donor age, sex, ethnicity and CMV serostatus were collected together with the repertoire data. In a later genetic analysis, genome-wide SNP genotypes for about three fifths of the roughly 670 donors were used, and that subset was treated as a discovery cohort. Every discovery cohort repertoire had been produced on one sequencing platform. Class I and class II HLA loci were covered by the typing at four-digit resolution. The number of donors typed differed by locus, with 629-630 for A, B, C, DRB1 and DQB1, about 500 for DQA1, 606 for DPA1, and approximately 470 for DPB1. Four to six DR-DQ haplotypes were handled as single units for association and clustering, since linkage in the cohort was strong. On average, around 240,000 unique TCR beta nucleotide sequences were sequenced per donor among several hundred genotyped donors of the cohort, with 15% to 20% of those sequences being non-productive.

Receptor libraries were prepared by the immunoSEQ multiplex PCR assay. For the multiplex PCR, a mixture combining 60 forward primers for TCR Vbeta segments and 13 reverse primers for TCR Jbeta segments was used. Amplification of the CDR3 region of rearranged TCR beta genes was performed with a multiplex PCR assay on genomic DNA. On the Illumina HiSeq System, the amplified TCR beta libraries were sequenced as 87-base-pair reads. The authors' analysis ran thus. A later analysis tallied some 79 million unique TCR beta chains across the 700 or so repertoires, and 10 million to 11 million of those chains were shared by two or more donors. A nearest-neighbor algorithm error-corrected the raw reads and collapsed the reads into unique sequences, merging closely related sequences to remove PCR and sequencing errors. V, D and J gene segments were assigned by aligning CDR3 sequences to IMGT reference sequences. For a sequence to be retained, a match of at least six nucleotides to both a V gene segment and a J gene segment was required. Rearrangements were classified as productive when the CDR3 lacked stop codons and remained in frame with V and J, and all other rearrangements were classified as non-productive. CDR3 was defined according to IMGT convention as the region running from the second conserved V-encoded cysteine to the conserved J-encoded phenylalanine. The earlier analysis of fewer than 750 of the donors excluded sequences that lacked an unambiguous match to a single V gene segment. An earlier analysis of just under 600 of the donors called V segments functional above 56.7% productive rearrangements and segregating when the between-donor standard deviation exceeded 5%. A statistical classification framework was built for diagnosing cytomegalovirus status from the catalog of TCR beta chain sequences. A later analysis assigned V and J genes by comparing TCR nucleotide sequences with IMGT/GENE-DB human TR gene sequences. A later analysis assigned CDR3 sequences and most-parsimonious VDJ recombination scenarios with the TCRdist pipeline. In a later analysis, each TCR beta chain was defined by its CDR3 amino acid sequence together with its V-gene family, and reads lacking a unique V-gene family were excluded. A later analysis removed 592 highly shared, low-generation-probability nucleotide sequences to deal with suspected cross-contamination and a sequencing artifact. For each public chain, a later analysis derived a clonal expansion index from normalized ranks of inferred template counts within each repertoire. Generation probabilities in a later analysis came from a VDJ recombination model fitted to out-of-frame rearrangements, and those results were checked against IGoR. In a later analysis, hypergeometric tests were used to score TCR-TCR, TCR-HLA and TCR-CMV co-occurrence, with a repertoire-size bias correction applied to TCR pairs. A later analysis estimated false discovery rates by permuting HLA or CMV assignments 20 times. In a later analysis, co-occurring TCRs were grouped using DBSCAN, with TCRdist sequence similarity added in when clustering inside HLA-allele-positive subsets. For co-occurrence clustering, repertoires with fewer than 30,000 or more than 120,000 public chains were excluded, along with five repertoires with anomalous nucleotide sharing. Imported from immuneACCESS, the table was reduced by TCRdb to in-frame sequences with V and J called. These copies leave out some clones; in studies compared against another copy, an unresolved V gene accounts for under half, and the cause of the remainder is not known. V and J calls and clone size follow that table, whereas D and trimming were derived from the DNA. For this sample the table gives under 130,000 clones, of which around 70% were detected only once. The biggest ten clones account for roughly 10% of the sample.

General study outcomes and caveats: CMV serostatus was the only immune exposure information available for the cohort. Because HLA typing was missing for some donors at each locus, association tests included only the typed subset. A few of the identified cytomegalovirus-associated TCR beta chains were confirmed in vitro to be specific for cytomegalovirus antigens. A further reported finding was that TCR beta sequences accurately predicted the HLA-A and HLA-B alleles for most subjects in the first cohort. The cohort was sequenced for TCR beta chains only, and without alpha or paired-chain data the features that could be detected were limited. Over 15 rarely observed V segments, including chromosome 9 orphons, were excluded from the earlier analysis of several hundred of the donors because counts were too low. Compared with the approximately 720-donor mean, donors in an Asian-associated ancestry cluster had fewer N-insertions in productive TCRs, according to a later genetic analysis. While some public TCRs were present in many individuals, most TCR sequences turned up only very rarely across donors. According to a later analysis, parvovirus B19, influenza, CMV and Epstein-Barr virus appeared linked to several top co-occurrence clusters. According to a later analysis, most CMV-associated TCR beta chains appeared to be HLA-restricted, and the HLA associations seemed to be driven largely by CMV exposure. In a later genetic analysis, a missense DCLRE1C variant was associated with V-gene and J-gene trimming of TCR beta chains, and the association was replicated in an independent cohort. Linkage disequilibrium might explain the correlated functional status among segregating V segments, but an unknown experimental factor could not be excluded. The 87-base-pair reads could not distinguish some IMGT-functional V segments, including TRBV6-2 and TRBV6-3, so those segments were excluded. In an earlier analysis of roughly 560 of the donors, most TCR beta V segments were observed in productive rearrangements about 87% or about 30% of the time, broadly matching IMGT annotations. In a later analysis, TCR association rates were found to vary across HLA loci, with the most associated TCRs seen for DRB1 alleles and the fewest for HLA-C alleles. Roughly uniform sequencing depth across donors was assumed in presence/absence analyses, although this assumption may not hold. Assigning TCR associations to individual alleles was difficult when HLA alleles, especially DR and DQ, strongly co-occurred. The study listed around 160 TCR beta chains as associated with cytomegalovirus. In a later analysis, HLA-associated TCR beta chains were found to be more clonally expanded and to have lower generation probabilities than equally common non-associated chains. The authors suggested that the approach could potentially be generalized to other disease states and immunological phenotypes. A cluster of highly shared sequence variants was judged likely to represent a technical artifact of the sequencing pipeline. In a later analysis, some 18,000 TCR beta sequences were associated with specific HLA alleles at a false discovery rate of 0.05. In both the original and validation cohorts, the classifier was reported to diagnose cytomegalovirus status with high specificity and sensitivity.

Trimming removed 1 base from V and 2 bases from J, leaving 10 bases between the germline ends. The CDR3 runs 15 residues from the cysteine to the phenylalanine. Only the CDR3 portion is preserved as DNA: 45 bases, with reading frame beginning at the first base. From a lookup of the germline V gene (reference sequence), CDR1 and CDR2 are LNHDA and SQIVND. The origin of this receptor is a man aged 35-49 years in good health and CMV-seropositive. Sample: PBMCs. The sequence links TRBV19 to TRBJ2-3; the best D guess is TRBD1, with 6 bases matching. The DNA is TGTGCCAGTAGTATAGTAACAGGGCCCACAGATACGCAGTATTTT. The translation is CASSIVTGPTDTQYF.